This passage covers 11 T cell receptor beta chains from one sample sequenced in a study of blood T cell repertoires in COVID-19. TCRdb's copy holds only in-frame clones and misses some; the assay was immunoSEQ multiplex PCR. The table shows 40,000 to 45,000 clones, with 80% to 90% occurring only once. The sample taken for sequencing was peripheral blood. The receptor set was obtained from a human donor in a cohort sampled during active COVID-19.

This chain joins TRBV15 and TRBJ2-7, with 8 positions matching TRBD2. Germline-derived CDR1 and CDR2 are LNHNV and YYDKDF (reference sequence). The J segment lost 5 bases and the V segment lost 0 bases, leaving 9 bases of the junction unmatched. The length of the CDR3 is 16 residues. The CDR3 protein is CATSRDVASGLHEQYF. The CDR3 region has the DNA TGTGCCACCAGCAGAGATGTGGCTAGCGGGTTACACGAGCAGTACTTC.

This chain joins TRBV18 and TRBJ1-2, with D possibly TRBD1 on 5 matching bases. Germline CDR1 is KGHSH and CDR2 is LQKENI. Trimming took off 3 bases at V and 4 bases at J, with 6 bases between the two ends. The CDR3 runs to 12 residues. The CDR3 DNA reads TGTGCCAGCTCACCGACAGTCTATGGCTACACCTTC. Protein sequence: CASSPTVYGYTF. The full variable domain, with the rest looked up from reference TRBV18 and TRBJ1-2, is NAGVMQNPRHLVRRRGQEARLRCSPMKGHSHVYWYRQLPEEGLKFMVYLQKENIIDESGMPKERFSAEFPKEGPSILRIQQVVRGDSAAYFCASSPTVYGYTFGSGTRLTVV.

As concerns this clone: This CDR3 is also generated by other DNA sequences in the sample. The chain employs TRBV9 and TRBJ1-2; tentative D call: TRBD1 (5 bases). The germline V and J ends were trimmed by 4 bases and 8 bases, with 24 bases remaining between them. CDR3 length equals 16 residues. The germline CDR1 and CDR2 sequences are SGDLS and YYNGEE. CDR3 bases: TGTGCCAGCAGCTCGGGGCGTTTGGGGGGATATTGGGGCTACACCTTC. Its protein is CASSSGRLGGYWGYTF.

The V and J genes are TRBV19 and TRBJ2-1, with D perhaps TRBD1 (6 bases). The CDR3 contains 15 residues. Germline CDR1 is LNHDA and CDR2 is SQIVND (reference sequence). V shed 10 bases and J shed 1 base, with 17 bases lying between them. The CDR3 sequence is CATTRIRGSYNEQFF. CDR3 nucleotide sequence: TGTGCCACCACACGTATCAGGGGATCCTACAATGAGCAGTTCTTC.

The V call is TRBV6-5, the J call TRBJ1-1, with D unclear. With 7 bases removed from V and 1 base from J, the gap between germline ends came to 13 bases. The CDR3 consists of 14 residues. CDR1 MNHEY and CDR2 SVGAGI come from the germline V gene. CDR3 region: CASIRDGSNTEAFF. For the CDR3, the DNA is TGTGCCAGCATCCGAGACGGGTCGAACACTGAAGCTTTCTTT.

The chain combines TRBV9 with TRBJ1-3; 11 nucleotides align to TRBD1. The germline V gene encodes CDR1 SGDLS and CDR2 YYNGEE. This CDR3 spans 15 amino acids. Trimming cost V 3 bases and J 4 bases; bases outside gene matches: 3. The chain's CDR3 is CASSERTGGGNTIYF. The DNA of the CDR3 is TGTGCCAGCAGCGAGAGGACAGGGGGCGGAAACACCATATATTTT.

The CDR3 spells CASSPPGQALGEKLFF. CDR3 in DNA: TGTGCCAGCTCACCACCGGGACAGGCCCTAGGTGAAAAACTGTTTTTT. The rearrangement links TRBV18 to TRBJ1-4, with 8 nucleotides matching TRBD1. The CDR3 length is 16 residues. Germline V gives CDR1 KGHSH, CDR2 LQKENI. J lost 7 bases, V lost 0 bases, and 7 bases had no gene match.

J is TRBJ1-6 and V is TRBV19; D perhaps matches TRBD1 (5 bases). Trimming took 6 bases from V and 2 from J, leaving 8 bases between them. The CDR3 contains 14 residues. Per the germline V gene, CDR1 is LNHDA and CDR2 is SQIVND (reference sequence). As DNA, the CDR3 is TGTGCCAGTAGCTCGGGGGCCTATAATTCACCCCTCCACTTT. Encoded protein: CASSSGAYNSPLHF.

The chain employs TRBV3-1 (or the pseudogene TRBV3-2) and TRBJ1-3, with 9 bases lining up with TRBD1. Looked up from germline, CDR1 is LGHDT and CDR2 is YNNKEL (reference sequence). This CDR3 is built from 16 residues. The junction had 8 bases not matched to a gene; V was cut back by 4 bases and J by 4 bases. This chain's CDR3 is CASSRAGTGSGNTIYF. The CDR3 nucleotides read TGTGCCAGCAGCCGCGCCGGGACAGGGTCAGGAAACACCATATATTTT.

The chain uses TRBV2 and TRBJ1-3; D is unresolved. The CDR3 runs 13 residues. With 8 bases removed from V and 0 bases from J, the gap between germline ends came to 8 bases. Germline-derived CDR1 and CDR2 are SNHLY and FYNNEI. CDR3 loop: CASGAYSGNTIYF. The CDR3 nucleotides are TGTGCCAGCGGAGCCTACTCTGGAAACACCATATATTTT.

This clone showed up just a few times. In nucleotides, the CDR3 is TGTGCCAGCAGCTTAGTACAGACAGGGGAGGCCGGCACAGATACGCAGTATTTT. Amino acids: CASSLVQTGEAGTDTQYF. This rearrangement joins TRBV7-8 to TRBJ2-3, with 8 bases that match TRBD1. J was trimmed by 1 base and V by 1 base; bases with no gene match: 10. The CDR3 runs 18 residues. The germline gives CDR1 SGHVS, CDR2 FQNEAQ.